This record looks at one TCR beta chain sequence and its context. This record comes from a study of blood T cell repertoires in COVID-19. Study at large: Spain, Italy and the United States supplied samples that represented acute and convalescent COVID-19.

Germline CDR1 reads GTSNPN; CDR2 reads SVGIG (reference sequence). The CDR3 consists of 12 residues. V gave up 4 bases and J gave up 0 bases, with 6 bases separating them. Original processing notes: Estimation of nucleated cell counts was performed using reference gene primer amplification. The protocol was immunoSEQ multiplex PCR, while the TCRdb copy is restricted to in-frame clones and leaves out a portion. Clonal size and the V and J genes are those of that table, whereas D and trimming came from the DNA. The sample contains 30,000 to 40,000 clones, 93% of which appear only once. What was sequenced was peripheral blood. The clonotype comes from a human donor in a cohort sampled during active COVID-19. V and J are TRBV30 and TRBJ1-1, with D tentatively TRBD1 (6 bases). The CDR3 DNA follows: TGTGCCTGGACAGGGGTGAACACTGAAGCTTTCTTT. Translation gives CAWTGVNTEAFF.